What follows is one T cell receptor (beta chain) and its context. At survey level, the immunoSEQ assay was run in its v3.0 version. Repertoires were generated with immunoSEQ multiplex PCR, while TCRdb's copy carries only in-frame clones and drops some. Among around 15,000 clones listed, about 80% were seen once. This sample is drawn from a study of long-term antiretroviral therapy in people with HIV. Trimming cost V 0 bases and J 5 bases, with 11 bases left between them. The CDR3 runs to 14 residues. Germline CDR1 and CDR2: SGHNT and YYREEE (reference sequence). This rearrangement joins TRBV5-4 to TRBJ1-2; a possible D gene is TRBD1 (5 bases). Sequencing was performed on unsorted PBMCs, taken 0.1 years after starting antiretroviral therapy. This TCR was sampled from a man between 18 and 29 years old with HIV. The CDR3 region has the DNA TGTGCCAGCAGCTTGGCAGGGACGGGGTATGGCTACACCTTC. Its protein is CASSLAGTGYGYTF.